This T cell receptor beta chain appears in the sequencing data of a study of response to subunit inactivated influenza vaccine. TCRdb reanalysed the RT-PCR reads using MiXCR and keeps one entry per CDR3 protein. The repertoire holds roughly 650,000 distinct CDR3 sequences, 11% to 15% seen once, with 7.6% in the top ten. Germline V gene sequence: CDR1 SQVTM, CDR2 ANQGSEA. The germline V and J ends were trimmed by 7 bases and 2 bases, with 8 bases remaining between them. The length of the CDR3 is 11 residues. This clonotype has just a few counts. This TCR came from a man aged 45 to 65 who received an inactivated influenza vaccine. The sequences come from PBMCs from blood, collected about 14 days before vaccination. The V and J genes are TRBV29-1 and TRBJ2-5; D ambiguous. CDR3 protein: CSGRQQETQYF. The CDR3 DNA follows: TGCAGCGGACGACAACAAGAGACCCAGTACTTC.